The count of the clone carrying this T cell receptor beta chain is one. The antigen remains unidentified. Profiled with immunoSEQ multiplex PCR; TCRdb holds only in-frame clones, not every one. Counted here are 52,000 or so clones, roughly 70% occurring once; the ten biggest clones make up about 16%. This specimen belongs to a study of vaccination effects on CD4 cells after COVID-19. Findings of the study overall: Infection-derived and vaccine-derived clones contracted markedly late after vaccination. Relatively few convalescent patients took part in the study, which had no early post-infection timepoints.

Germline V CDR1 and CDR2: ENHRY, SYGVKD. The CDR3 is made up of 14 amino acids. J was trimmed by 3 bases and V by 4 bases; bases with no gene match: 3. Antigen-specific CD4+ T cells were first expanded with viral peptide pools by the ViraFEST assay and only then sequenced. Having been cultured for less than 12 days, the cells underwent CD4+ T cell isolation. The healthy vaccine recipients, who had no prior SARS-CoV-2 infection, showed negative nucleocapsid antibodies. The TCR was taken from a human donor who received a COVID-19 vaccine. V usage is TRBV10-3 and J usage is TRBJ1-2; TRBD1 aligns across 9 bases. This sample comprised CD4+ T cells from PBMCs cultured with SARS-CoV-2 spike peptides, obtained before COVID-19 vaccination. The CDR3 DNA follows: TGTGCCATCAGTGGGGGACAGGGAGACTATGGCTACACCTTC. It is translated as CAISGGQGDYGYTF.